Below, 14 T cell receptor beta chains from the same sample are listed, as sequenced in a study of prognosis after radiotherapy for stage I lung cancer. Starting from genomic DNA, TCR beta CDR3 was amplified through two-round multiplex PCR. Gene-specific primers for each TRBV and TRBJ gene drove first-round PCR. TCRdb called the multiplex PCR reads again in MiXCR, with one record for every CDR3 protein. The table shows fewer than 25,000 distinct CDR3 sequences, with 45% to 50% occurring only once. This sample comprised PBMCs, obtained before or after stereotactic body radiation therapy (not recorded which). The source of these receptors is a donor over 45 with non-small cell lung cancer.

This clonotype was detected many times. This sequence joins TRBV5-8 and TRBJ2-7, with 11 nucleotides matching TRBD1. The CDR3 length is 14 residues. V was pared by 6 bases and J by 6 bases, with 8 bases of the junction left unmatched. CDR1 and CDR2 from the germline V gene are SGHTS and YDEGEE. The CDR3 sequence: CASNQRDRGFEQYF. CDR3 DNA: TGTGCCAGCAACCAGAGGGACAGGGGGTTCGAGCAGTACTTC.

Concerning this clonotype itself: The germline gene is not matched at one end of the junction; a read error may be the cause. The chain couples TRBV6-5 to TRBJ2-6; maybe TRBD2 (6 bases). The CDR3 runs to 16 residues. CDR1 is MNHEY and CDR2 is SVGAGI in the germline V gene. CDR3: CASSDSSGAGANVLTF. The DNA of the CDR3 is TGTGCCAGCAGTGACTCGTCGGGGGCTGGGGCCAACGTCCTGACTTTC.

A word on this clonotype: This sequence is one base from a far larger clone and is likely a read error. DNA for the CDR3: TGCGCCAGCAGCCCGCTGGGCGGGGTCTCTTTCAGCAATGAGCAGTTCTTC. Translated: CASSPLGGVSFSNEQFF. The chain links TRBV5-1 to TRBJ2-5; D perhaps matches TRBD2 (6 bases). The DNA end lines up better with TRBJ2-1; the J call may be wrong. This CDR3 has 17 residues. CDR1 and CDR2 (germline): SGHRS, YFSETQ.

The chain is built from TRBV3-1 and TRBJ2-7; 7 bases line up with TRBD2. This CDR3 has 15 amino acids. The V and J ends lost 4 bases and 0 bases, in that order; junction bases with no gene match: 6. Germline CDR1 is LGHDT and CDR2 is YNNKEL (reference sequence). CDR3 sequence (DNA): TGTGCCAGCAGCCTTACTAGCGCAAGCTCCTACGAGCAGTACTTC. Its protein product is CASSLTSASSYEQYF.

This clonotype was counted once. One base separates it from a far larger clone, so it is likely a read error. The chain links TRBV28 to TRBJ2-7, with D tentatively TRBD1 or TRBD2 (5 bases each). The CDR3 has 15 residues. Germline V gene data show CDR1 as MDHEN and CDR2 as SYDVKM. V was cut by 10 bases and J by 0 bases, with 19 bases left in between. The CDR3 sequence is CAIRVTGMHSYEQYF. DNA for the CDR3: TGTGCCATCAGGGTAACCGGGATGCACTCCTACGAGCAGTACTTC.

There are many counts of this clonotype. CDR3 residues: CASGTGHPNQPQHF. CDR3 DNA: TGTGCTAGTGGTACCGGACACCCTAATCAGCCCCAGCATTTT. This chain uses TRBV12-5 with TRBJ1-5; weak D call: TRBD1 (5 bases). V was pared by 5 bases and J by 4 bases, with 12 bases between. CDR3 size: 14 residues. The germline CDR1 and CDR2 sequences are LGHNT and FRNRAP.

This clonotype has a count of ten or more. The rearrangement links TRBV5-4 to TRBJ1-1; D unclear. V lost 4 bases and J 1 base, leaving 17 bases between the germline ends. This CDR3 contains 16 residues. Germline CDR1 and CDR2: SGHNT and YYREEE (reference sequence). Here the CDR3 reads CASSNGGGPTNTEAFF. CDR3 bases: TGTGCCAGCAGCAATGGCGGAGGGCCTACGAACACTGAAGCTTTCTTT.

The chain combines TRBV6-1 with TRBJ1-2; TRBD1 agrees at 8 bases. After removal of 6 bases from V and 6 bases from J, the junction contained 6 bases not matched to a gene. The length of the CDR3 is 13 residues. Germline CDR1 and CDR2: MNHNS and SASEGT. CDR3 sequence (DNA): TGTGCCAGCAGACGTGACAGGGGAAATGGCTACACCTTC. Its protein product is CASRRDRGNGYTF.

The chain employs TRBV6-9 and TRBJ2-7, with a tentative D call TRBD2 (5 bases). The CDR3 totals 14 residues. Trimming pared 4 bases from V and 2 bases from J, leaving 12 bases between. The germline V gene has CDR1 MNHGY and CDR2 SVAAGI. Here the CDR3 DNA reads TGTGCCAGCAGTTGGACTCTCGCCCCCTACGAGCAGTACTTC. It specifies CASSWTLAPYEQYF.

The chain joins TRBV5-1 to TRBJ1-2; tentative D call: TRBD1 (6 bases). Per germline, CDR1 SGHRS and CDR2 YFSETQ. The CDR3 consists of 16 residues. V gave up 2 bases and J gave up 7 bases, with 21 bases separating them. CDR3 sequence reads: CASSFTGGALVFGYTF. For the CDR3, the DNA is TGCGCCAGCAGCTTCACTGGGGGGGCCTTGGTTTTTGGCTACACCTTC.

This clonotype occurred many times. The chain carries TRBV7-9 and TRBJ2-3; TRBD1 matches 7 bases. The junction had 3 bases not matched to a gene; V was cut back by 4 bases and J by 2 bases. CDR1 is SEHNR and CDR2 is FQNEAQ in the germline V gene (reference sequence). The CDR3 has 14 residues. CDR3 loop: CASSWDRNTDTQYF. The CDR3 bases are TGTGCCAGCAGCTGGGACAGAAACACAGATACGCAGTATTTT.

This clonotype has just a few counts. The gene calls are TRBV7-8 and TRBJ2-7, with D possibly called TRBD1 or TRBD2 (6 bases each). Per germline, CDR1 SGHVS and CDR2 FQNEAQ. The CDR3 contains 17 residues. V shed 4 bases and J shed 3 bases, with 22 bases lying between them. CDR3 residues: CASSYDPLRGDNYEQYF. CDR3 nucleotides: TGTGCCAGCAGCTACGACCCGCTGCGCGGGGACAACTACGAGCAGTACTTC.

This clonotype was seen ten or more times. The CDR3 nucleotides are TGCAGTGCCCCGAATCCCGGTAGGCCGCCCTACGAGCAGTACTTC. Protein sequence: CSAPNPGRPPYEQYF. The chain combines TRBV20-1 with TRBJ2-7; no clear D gene. Trimming stripped 6 bases from V and 2 bases from J, with 20 bases between. There are 15 residues in the CDR3. Germline loops: CDR1 DFQATT, CDR2 SNEGSKA (reference sequence).

This clonotype has a count of ten or more. This chain connects TRBV5-1 to TRBJ1-1; TRBD1 might be the D (5 bases). CDR1 and CDR2 (germline): SGHRS, YFSETQ. The V and J ends lost 3 bases and 4 bases respectively, with 16 bases between them. CDR3 length: 15 residues. Here the CDR3 DNA reads TGCGCCAGCAGCTCCCCGCGGGGGAGGGCCACTGAAGCTTTCTTT. Translated: CASSSPRGRATEAFF.